Listed below are T cell receptor beta chains from one sample, sequenced in a study of regulatory T cells in long-lasting Graves disease. TCRdb fed the multiplex PCR reads into MiXCR, producing one record per CDR3 protein. The sample gives approximately 270,000 distinct CDR3 sequences, around 19% of which show up once; around 15% is in the top ten. These same data were also listed under a study on T cells in Graves' hyperthyroidism and ophthalmopathy.

The sequencing used peripheral blood mononuclear cells (PBMCs), collected at new diagnosis, from a patient treated with antithyroid drugs. Receptors were obtained from a woman aged 30 to 39 with Graves disease. Each CDR3 is given with its conserved first and last residue. D genes are given only for firm matches. Expanded clones get a size class; other rows say once, few or many, or leave the size out.

>TRBJ1-4|.|TRBV20-1|15|many
CSAPVPGVLREKLFF
TGCAGTGCTCCCGTGCCGGGGGTCCTACGTGAAAAACTGTTTTTT
>TRBJ1-5|.|TRBV19|15|many
CASTLSGPGGQPQHF
TGTGCCAGTACCTTATCGGGGCCGGGCGGACAGCCCCAGCATTTT
>TRBJ2-7|TRBD1|TRBV6-1|14|many
CASSETGGEGEQYF
TGTGCCAGCAGTGAGACAGGGGGTGAGGGCGAGCAGTACTTC
>TRBJ2-7|.|TRBV9|14|.
CASSVEARSYEQYF
TGTGCCAGCAGCGTAGAGGCGCGGTCCTACGAGCAGTACTTC
>TRBJ2-1|TRBD1|TRBV2|15|many
CASSMEGGTYNEQFF
TGTGCCAGCAGTATGGAAGGGGGCACCTACAATGAGCAGTTCTTC
>TRBJ2-1|.|TRBV20-1|16|many
CSASPRTANSYNEQFF
TGCAGTGCTAGCCCCAGGACGGCGAACTCCTACAATGAGCAGTTCTTC
>TRBJ2-5|TRBD2|TRBV20-1|16|.
CSARDSRASGEETQYF
TGCAGTGCTAGAGATAGTAGGGCTAGCGGGGAAGAGACCCAGTACTTC
>TRBJ1-2|.|TRBV6-1|16|.
CASSEAMGEALYGYTF
TGTGCCAGCAGTGAAGCGATGGGGGAAGCTCTATATGGCTACACCTTC
>TRBJ2-3|TRBD2|TRBV4-1|17|.
CASSQDGSGGAKDTQYF
TGTGCCAGCAGCCAAGATGGCAGCGGGGGGGCCAAAGATACGCAGTATTTT
>TRBJ2-4|.|TRBV28|19|.
CASSPQHGSERLAKNIQYF
TGTGCCAGCAGCCCCCAACATGGGTCTGAACGCCTAGCCAAAAACATTCAGTACTTC
>TRBJ2-7|.|TRBV27|14|.
CASSSEGGSYEQYF
TGTGCCAGCAGTTCCGAGGGGGGCTCCTACGAGCAGTACTTC
>TRBJ1-1|.|TRBV20-1|12|many
CSVAPGRTEAFF
TGCAGTGTTGCCCCGGGCCGGACTGAAGCTTTCTTT
>TRBJ1-6|TRBD1|TRBV20-1|13|.
CSARDQGDSPLHF
TGCAGTGCTAGAGACCAGGGGGATTCACCCCTCCACTTT
>TRBJ2-6|.|TRBV2|15|many
CASSDGYSGANVLTF
TGTGCCAGCAGTGACGGGTACTCTGGGGCCAACGTCCTGACTTTC
>TRBJ2-1|.|TRBV5-6|14|many
CASSLSDTDNEQFF
TGTGCCAGCAGCTTGTCGGACACGGACAATGAGCAGTTCTTC
>TRBJ1-4|.|TRBV12-3/TRBV12-4|13|many
CASRIGGNEKLFF
TGTGCCAGCAGAATTGGGGGAAATGAAAAACTGTTTTTT
>TRBJ1-1|TRBD1|TRBV19|17|many
CASSISGFTGVGTEAFF
TGTGCCAGTAGTATATCGGGTTTTACAGGGGTCGGCACTGAAGCTTTCTTT
>TRBJ2-5|TRBD2|TRBV20-1|16|few
CSAPSSSGGSEKTQYF
TGCAGTGCTCCTTCCTCGAGCGGGGGGAGCGAGAAGACCCAGTACTTC
>TRBJ2-3|TRBD2|TRBV18|16|.
CASSRDGAGSTDTQYF
TGTGCCAGCTCCCGCGACGGAGCGGGGAGCACAGATACGCAGTATTTT
>TRBJ2-7|.|TRBV5-1|16|many
CASSLNSGTATYEQYF
TGCGCCAGCAGCTTGAATTCCGGGACGGCCACCTACGAGCAGTACTTC
>TRBJ1-2|.|TRBV6-1|16|many
CATRNTPEYANYGYTF
TGTGCCACCAGAAATACACCAGAGTATGCTAACTATGGCTACACCTTC
>TRBJ2-2|.|TRBV15|16|.
CATSRVAMRKTGELFF
TGTGCCACCAGCAGAGTTGCGATGAGGAAGACCGGGGAGCTGTTTTTT
>TRBJ1-2|.|TRBV6-1|11|many
CASSELNGYTF
TGTGCCAGCAGTGAACTAAATGGCTACACCTTC
>TRBJ1-3|.|TRBV3-1|15|many
CASSVRWDSGNTIYF
TGTGCCAGCAGCGTAAGGTGGGACTCTGGAAACACCATATATTTT
>TRBJ2-3|.|TRBV11-1|14|many
CASGPGQGTDTQYF
TGTGCCAGCGGACCCGGCCAGGGCACAGATACGCAGTATTTT
>TRBJ2-7|TRBD1|TRBV7-8|16|.
CASSLGWGQGSYEQYF
TGTGCCAGCAGCCTAGGATGGGGACAGGGATCCTACGAGCAGTACTTC
>TRBJ1-5|TRBD1|TRBV29-1|14|many
CSAGTGASNQPQHF
TGCAGCGCCGGGACAGGGGCAAGCAATCAGCCCCAGCATTTT
>TRBJ1-4|.|TRBV6-1|13|.
CASPDSTNEKLFF
TGTGCCAGTCCCGATTCAACTAATGAAAAACTGTTTTTT
>TRBJ1-5|.|TRBV10-3|15|many
CAISDSRDIKQPQHF
TGTGCCATCAGTGACAGCCGGGACATTAAACAGCCCCAGCATTTT
>TRBJ2-5|.|TRBV5-1|14|.
CASSLVSGLEAQYF
TGCGCCAGCAGCTTGGTTTCCGGGCTGGAGGCCCAGTACTTC
>TRBJ2-7|.|TRBV11-1|13|.
CASSPRSWAEQYF
TGTGCCAGCAGCCCCCGGTCGTGGGCGGAGCAGTACTTC
>TRBJ1-5|TRBD1|TRBV2|13|many
CASSTTGVQPQHF
TGTGCCAGCAGTACGACAGGGGTCCAGCCCCAGCATTTT
>TRBJ2-2|TRBD1|TRBV12-3/TRBV12-4|16|many
CASSRYGTGNTGELFF
TGTGCCAGCAGCCGTTACGGGACAGGGAACACCGGGGAGCTGTTTTTT
>TRBJ2-1|.|TRBV6-2/TRBV6-3|14|few
CASSVIGAGNEQFF
TGTGCCAGCAGTGTAATAGGGGCTGGAAATGAGCAGTTCTTC
>TRBJ2-3|TRBD1|TRBV11-2|15|many
CASSRGQAFPDTQYF
TGTGCCAGCAGCCGAGGACAGGCCTTCCCAGATACGCAGTATTTT